Described below is a single T cell receptor beta chain sequence and its context. Antigen: not known. TCRdb independently ran MiXCR on the 5' RACE reads; one entry per CDR3 protein. The data show about 240,000 distinct CDR3 sequences, about 13% seen once. This entry comes from a study of identical twins. Study observations and caveats: Potential partial confounding of zero-insertion analyses by invariant MAIT and iNKT cells was noted.

Separately, the same data were catalogued under a study of yellow fever vaccine responses in identical twins.

What was sequenced was memory (CD45RO+) T cells sorted from blood. This receptor was taken from a woman aged 18 to 35 in good health.

CDR3 coding DNA: TGTGCCAGCAGCTTGAAGGAGATGCGCGGAAACACCATATATTTT. It translates to CASSLKEMRGNTIYF. V is TRBV5-4 and J is TRBJ1-3, with D unresolved. Trimming took off 1 base at V and 4 bases at J, with 12 bases between the two ends. The germline V gene has CDR1 SGHNT and CDR2 YYREEE (reference sequence). The CDR3 loop spans 15 amino acids.